What follows are 18 T cell receptor beta chains derived from one specimen sequenced in a study of OX40 agonist ivuxolimab in advanced cancers. Clones were read by immunoSEQ multiplex PCR, and TCRdb kept only the in-frame ones, dropping some. The repertoire holds approximately 28,000 clones, with 85% to 90% as singletons. This sample comprised CD4+ or CD8+ T cells sorted from blood, obtained in a trial of the OX40 agonist ivuxolimab. All receptors derive from an adult with an advanced solid tumor such as melanoma, head and neck, liver or kidney cancer.

A single count supports this clone. The chain couples TRBV7-8 to TRBJ2-1; 12 bases are a match to TRBD2. Losses at the gene ends were 5 bases for V and 6 bases for J; bases not matched to a gene: 8. The CDR3 length is 16 residues. Germline CDR1 and CDR2: SGHVS and FQNEAQ. The CDR3 region is CASSNPSGRAVNEQFF. DNA of the CDR3: TGTGCCAGCAGCAACCCTAGCGGGAGGGCGGTCAATGAGCAGTTCTTC.

This clone counts as large (0.1 to 1%). This sequence joins TRBV7-2 and TRBJ2-7, with 7 positions matching TRBD1. CDR1 is SGHTA and CDR2 is FQGNSA in the germline V gene. CDR3 length: 13 residues. Unmatched junction bases numbered 5, after V lost 4 bases and J lost 5 bases. Here the CDR3 reads CASSYAGGHEQYF. The CDR3 nucleotides read TGTGCCAGCAGCTACGCAGGGGGACACGAGCAGTACTTC.

The chain employs TRBV7-9 and TRBJ2-1, with D perhaps matching TRBD2 (6 bases). The CDR3 sequence is 16 residues long. V was shortened by 2 bases and J by 7 bases, with 18 bases between the two germline ends. The germline V gene encodes CDR1 SEHNR and CDR2 FQNEAQ (reference sequence). CDR3 protein: CASSLYPGASLNEQFF. The CDR3 nucleotides are TGTGCCAGCAGCTTATATCCGGGAGCGAGTTTGAATGAGCAGTTCTTC.

The V call is TRBV6-5, the J call TRBJ2-5; D perhaps matches TRBD2 (6 bases). Germline CDR1 reads MNHEY; CDR2 reads SVGAGI. The CDR3 sequence is 16 residues long. With 2 bases removed from V and 0 bases from J, the gap between germline ends came to 13 bases. DNA of the CDR3: TGTGCCAGCAGTTACGGGGGGATGATGTACCAAGAGACCCAGTACTTC. It specifies CASSYGGMMYQETQYF.

The CDR3 reads CASSPSPRDPRNYEQYF. The CDR3 DNA sequence: TGTGCCAGCAGCCCCTCCCCTCGGGACCCGAGAAATTACGAGCAGTACTTC. This chain links TRBV7-9 with TRBJ2-7, with D possibly being TRBD1 or TRBD2 (5 bases each). Trimming removed 5 bases from V and 4 bases from J, with 24 bases in between. CDR3 length: 17 residues. Germline V gives CDR1 SEHNR, CDR2 FQNEAQ (reference sequence). Based on the CDR3 plus reference TRBV7-9 and TRBJ2-7, the full variable domain is DTGVSQNPRHKITKRGQNVTFRCDPISEHNRLYWYRQTLGQGPEFLTYFQNEAQLEKSRLLSDRFSAERPKGSFSTLEIQRTEQGDSAMYLCASSPSPRDPRNYEQYFGPGTRLTVT.

The V call is TRBV5-1, the J call TRBJ2-1, with D uncertain. This CDR3 has 14 amino acids. The ends were cut back, 0 bases at V and 2 bases at J, with 6 bases in the middle. Germline V gene sequence: CDR1 SGHRS, CDR2 YFSETQ. CDR3 loop: CASSLVGAYNEQFF. DNA of the CDR3: TGCGCCAGCAGCTTGGTTGGGGCCTACAATGAGCAGTTCTTC.

The sample holds one count of this clone. The chain is built from TRBV6-5 and TRBJ2-2; D not resolved. V lost 6 bases, J lost 3 bases, and 11 bases lay in between. Germline V gives CDR1 MNHEY, CDR2 SVGAGI. The CDR3 has 14 residues. CDR3 DNA sequence: TGTGCCAGCAGCCTCGACCCTTACACCGGGGAGCTGTTTTTT. It yields the protein CASSLDPYTGELFF.

The V gene is TRBV5-4, the J gene TRBJ2-3; the D is unclear. The ends were cut back, 2 bases at V and 5 bases at J, with 15 bases in the middle. The CDR3 is 15 amino acids. Germline V gene lookup returns CDR1 SGHNT and CDR2 YYREEE (reference sequence). The DNA of the CDR3 is TGTGCCAGCAGCTTATCGGCTTCAGAATTAGATACGCAGTATTTT. Translated: CASSLSASELDTQYF. Together with reference TRBV5-4 and TRBJ2-3, the CDR3 gives the full variable domain: ETGVTQSPTHLIKTRGQQVTLRCSSQSGHNTVSWYQQALGQGPQFIFQYYREEENGRGNFPPRFSGLQFPNYSSELNVNALELDDSALYLCASSLSASELDTQYFGPGTRLTVL.

The gene calls are TRBV4-2 and TRBJ2-5; D is unresolved. Germline-derived CDR1 and CDR2 are LGHNA and YNFKEQ. V was shortened by 0 bases and J by 7 bases, with 15 bases between the two germline ends. The CDR3 is 15 amino acids. CDR3 region: CASSQEDSPPLTQYF. DNA of the CDR3: TGTGCCAGCAGCCAAGAAGATAGCCCTCCTCTGACCCAGTACTTC.

The rearrangement links TRBV10-1 to TRBJ1-1; unclear D gene. Looked up from germline, CDR1 is WNHNN and CDR2 is SYGVQD (reference sequence). V gave up 3 bases and J gave up 0 bases, with 5 bases separating them. The CDR3 is 13 residues long. The CDR3: CASSDSLNTEAFF. In nucleotides, the CDR3 is TGCGCCAGCAGTGACAGTCTGAACACTGAAGCTTTCTTT.

The V gene is TRBV13, the J gene TRBJ1-6; D remains unclear. Germline V gene lookup returns CDR1 PRHDT and CDR2 FYEKMQ (reference sequence). Trimming left V 2 bases short and J 6 bases short, with 11 bases between. The CDR3 extends over 15 amino acids. This CDR3 is CASSLSWGPNSPLHF. The CDR3 nucleotides read TGTGCCAGCAGCTTATCATGGGGTCCTAATTCACCCCTCCACTTT.

This rearrangement joins TRBV4-3 to TRBJ2-6; a possible D gene is TRBD2 (7 bases). The CDR3 consists of 16 residues. Germline V gene data show CDR1 as LGHNA and CDR2 as YSLEER. With 0 bases removed from V and 2 bases from J, the gap between germline ends came to 8 bases. The CDR3 reads CASSQERGPGANVLTF. In nucleotides, the CDR3 is TGCGCCAGCAGCCAAGAGCGGGGGCCTGGGGCCAACGTCCTGACTTTC.

The chain uses TRBV19 and TRBJ2-6; D uncertain. The germline CDR1 and CDR2 sequences are LNHDA and SQIVND (reference sequence). Deletions cut 8 bases from V and 4 bases from J, with 15 bases between. The CDR3 spans 15 residues. The CDR3 nucleotides are TGTGCCAGTTCCCCGGGCTCGCGGGGGGCCAACGTCCTGACTTTC. Protein sequence: CASSPGSRGANVLTF.

In this sample, this clone turned up once. The V and J genes are TRBV28 and TRBJ2-7; D not resolved. Between the trimmed V and J ends, which lost 3 bases and 3 bases, there was a span of 3 bases. Germline CDR1 and CDR2: MDHEN and SYDVKM. CDR3 size: 11 residues. CDR3 nucleotide sequence: TGTGCCAGCAGTTTCCTCTACGAGCAGTACTTC. This codes for CASSFLYEQYF.

The rearrangement joins TRBV27 to TRBJ2-1, with TRBD2 as a possible D gene (5 bases). CDR1 is MNHEY, CDR2 SMNVEV, per germline (reference sequence). V was shortened by 3 bases and J by 9 bases, with 12 bases between the two germline ends. The CDR3 sequence is 13 residues long. For the CDR3, the DNA is TGTGCCAGCAGTTTTCGCCCAAGCGGTGAGCAGTTCTTC. As protein: CASSFRPSGEQFF.

The V call is TRBV9, the J call TRBJ2-5; 10 bases fit TRBD2. Trimming removed 2 bases from V and 5 bases from J; junction bases left unmatched: 12. CDR3 length: 17 residues. The germline V gene encodes CDR1 SGDLS and CDR2 YYNGEE. The CDR3 sequence: CASSVADLAGAEETQYF. CDR3 DNA sequence: TGTGCCAGCAGCGTCGCCGACCTAGCGGGAGCTGAGGAGACCCAGTACTTC.

This chain uses TRBV6-5 with TRBJ1-4; D is perhaps TRBD1 (5 bases). Germline V lookup: CDR1 MNHEY, CDR2 SVGAGI. CDR3 size: 16 residues. The germline V and J ends were trimmed by 1 base and 3 bases, with 12 bases remaining between them. CDR3 DNA: TGTGCCAGCAGTTACTATGCAACAGGACCTAATGAAAAACTGTTTTTT. Translated, it gives CASSYYATGPNEKLFF.

CDR3 in amino acids: CSVNEFSGNTIYF. The CDR3 bases are TGCAGCGTTAACGAATTCTCTGGAAACACCATATATTTT. V is TRBV29-1 and J is TRBJ1-3; no firm D call. Germline values: CDR1 SQVTM, CDR2 ANQGSEA. The CDR3 runs 13 residues. V dropped 5 bases and J dropped 0 bases, with 8 bases sitting between them.